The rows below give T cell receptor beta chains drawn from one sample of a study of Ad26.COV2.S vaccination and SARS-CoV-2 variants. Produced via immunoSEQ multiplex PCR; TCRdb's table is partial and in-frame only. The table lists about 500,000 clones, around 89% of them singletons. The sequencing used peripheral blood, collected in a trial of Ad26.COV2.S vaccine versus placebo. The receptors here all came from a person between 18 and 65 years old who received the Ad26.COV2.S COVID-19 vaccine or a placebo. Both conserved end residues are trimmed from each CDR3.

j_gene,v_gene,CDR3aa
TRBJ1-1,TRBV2,ASSQQGGTEAF
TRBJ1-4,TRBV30,AWSDGPAVEKLF
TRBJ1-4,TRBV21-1,ARTQEKLF
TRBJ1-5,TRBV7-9,ASSSRDRQPQH
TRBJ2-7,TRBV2,ATKRDRSYEQY
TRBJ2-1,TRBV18,ASSPYIGEVLYNEQF
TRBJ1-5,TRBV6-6,ASSYSAGSYQPQH
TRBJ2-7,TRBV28,ASSLYPRDSPYEQY
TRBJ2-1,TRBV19,ASSISGGGGMRF
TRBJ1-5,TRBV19,ASSISGGQSNQPQH
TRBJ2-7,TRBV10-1,ASSERPGDEQY
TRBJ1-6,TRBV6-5,ASKQGGGYNSPLH
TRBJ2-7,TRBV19,ASSIGTGGYEQY
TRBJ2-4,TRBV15,ATSNGYRGDIQY
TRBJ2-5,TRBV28,ASRYTGIQETQY
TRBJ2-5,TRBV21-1,AARDYQETQY
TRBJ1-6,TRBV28,ASSPAGQSRSPLH
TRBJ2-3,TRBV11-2,ASSPWTGDADTQY
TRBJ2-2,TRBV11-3,ASSFGTGELF
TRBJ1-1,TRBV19,ASSVRVPVEAF
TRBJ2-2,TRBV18,ASSPRDRGNTGELF
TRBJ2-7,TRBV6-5,ASQTGGDYEQY
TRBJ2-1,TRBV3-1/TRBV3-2,ASSQVGEGLGDNEQF
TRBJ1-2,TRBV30,AWGRTRALPSGYT
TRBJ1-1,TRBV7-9,ASSLLTGNTEAF
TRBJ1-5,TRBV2,ASSREGSNQPQH
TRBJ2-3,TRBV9,ASSVGRDTQY
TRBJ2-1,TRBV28,ASSTFNEQF
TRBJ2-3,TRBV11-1,ASSLVLSTDTQY
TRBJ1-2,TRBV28,ASSPGLYGYT
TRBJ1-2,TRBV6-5,ASSYDDSNYGYT
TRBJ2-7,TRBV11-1,ASSLGVGDSYEQY
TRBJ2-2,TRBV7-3,ASSLYGNTGELF
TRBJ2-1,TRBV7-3,ASSQGQGWPEQF
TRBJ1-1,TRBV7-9,ASSLATGTEAF
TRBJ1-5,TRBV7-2,ASSLAPGGLGQPQH
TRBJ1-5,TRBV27,ASSPFGDRAHQPQH
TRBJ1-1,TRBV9,ASSPDMGGLNTEAF
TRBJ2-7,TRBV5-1,ASSLVLAGDEQY
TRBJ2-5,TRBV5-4,ASKSGEETQY
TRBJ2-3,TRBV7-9,ASSLIPSGGSSTDTQY
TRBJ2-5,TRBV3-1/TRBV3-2,ASSQVKAGVEKTQY
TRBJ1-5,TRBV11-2,ASSLESGNQPQH
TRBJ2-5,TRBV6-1,ASSEMGGGILETQY
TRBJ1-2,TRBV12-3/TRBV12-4,ASSLGWAQGYT
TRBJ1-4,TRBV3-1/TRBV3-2,ASSQEAAAATNEKLF
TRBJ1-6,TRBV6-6,ASGLQGSASPLH
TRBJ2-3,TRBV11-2,ASSLRTDRLYTDTQY
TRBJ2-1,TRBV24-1,ATSDSRQNEQF
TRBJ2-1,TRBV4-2,ASSQDIARSPTDEQF
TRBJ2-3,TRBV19,ASSIRAGRTDTQY
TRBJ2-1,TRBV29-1,SVLRYNEQF
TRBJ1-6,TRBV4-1,ASSQGSGTGDTSPLH
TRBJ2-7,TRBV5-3,ARSRGAGRGDYEQY
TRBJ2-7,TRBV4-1,ASSHPGQGIYEQY